Shown below are 12 T cell receptor beta chains from a single sample sequenced in a study of OX40 agonist ivuxolimab in advanced cancers. Repertoires were generated with immunoSEQ multiplex PCR, while TCRdb's copy carries only in-frame clones and drops some. The table lists about 81,000 clones, 85% to 90% of them singletons, with under 0.6% in the top ten. The sequencing here drew on CD4+ or CD8+ T cells sorted from blood, taken in a trial of the OX40 agonist ivuxolimab. These receptors were collected from an adult with an advanced solid tumor such as melanoma, head and neck, liver or kidney cancer.

This chain uses TRBV9 with TRBJ1-2; 10 nucleotides agree with TRBD1. Germline loops: CDR1 SGDLS, CDR2 YYNGEE. This CDR3 comprises 15 residues. V lost 2 bases and J lost 6; bases outside the gene matches: 7. In DNA, the CDR3 is TGTGCCAGCAGCGTTAACCCCGGGACAGGGGATGGCTACACCTTC. Amino acids: CASSVNPGTGDGYTF.

This chain links TRBV9 with TRBJ2-5; TRBD2 is a possible D gene (5 bases). The V and J ends lost 0 bases and 1 base respectively, with 7 bases between them. The CDR3 is 14 residues long. CDR1 and CDR2 from the germline V gene are SGDLS and YYNGEE. This chain's CDR3 is CASSVEGLQETQYF. The CDR3 region has the DNA TGTGCCAGCAGCGTAGAAGGACTCCAAGAGACCCAGTACTTC.

This chain connects TRBV7-6 to TRBJ2-3, with D hard to call. This CDR3 is built from 14 residues. V lost 1 base, J lost 3 bases, and 8 bases lay in between. Per the germline V gene, CDR1 is SGHVS and CDR2 is FNYEAQ. CDR3 in DNA: TGTGCCAGCAGCTTAGGCCAGAATACAGATACGCAGTATTTT. Translation gives CASSLGQNTDTQYF.

The gene calls are TRBV27 and TRBJ1-1; the D is unclear. Trimming cost V 4 bases and J 3 bases, with 12 bases left between them. The CDR3 covers 14 residues. Germline V gives CDR1 MNHEY, CDR2 SMNVEV (reference sequence). As DNA, the CDR3 is TGTGCCAGCAGTTCCCGCGCCTCGGACACTGAAGCTTTCTTT. It is translated as CASSSRASDTEAFF.

The chain employs TRBV19 and TRBJ2-3; D uncertain. Trimming shortened V by 6 bases and J by 4 bases, and 11 bases separated the two germline ends. Germline V gene sequence: CDR1 LNHDA, CDR2 SQIVND (reference sequence). The CDR3 is made up of 13 amino acids. The CDR3 DNA follows: TGTGCCAGTAGCCTACCAATCGCAGATACGCAGTATTTT. Amino acid sequence: CASSLPIADTQYF.

The rearrangement links TRBV5-6 to TRBJ2-7; perhaps TRBD2 as D (7 bases). The germline V gene has CDR1 SGHDT and CDR2 YYEEEE. The CDR3 is 14 residues long. V was trimmed by 3 bases and J by 4 bases, leaving 14 bases between them. CDR3 amino acids: CASSSGGRVYEQYF. The DNA for the CDR3 is TGTGCCAGCAGCTCCGGGGGGCGGGTATACGAGCAGTACTTC.

The chain links TRBV7-9 to TRBJ1-1; unclear D gene. Germline lookup yields CDR1 SEHNR and CDR2 FQNEAQ (reference sequence). With 2 bases removed from V and 5 bases from J, the gap between germline ends came to 15 bases. The CDR3 length is 15 residues. CDR3 loop: CASSLYTISETEAFF. The CDR3 DNA follows: TGTGCCAGCAGCTTATACACCATCTCGGAGACTGAAGCTTTCTTT.

This chain connects TRBV5-4 to TRBJ2-7; 7 positions match TRBD2. Germline V gene lookup returns CDR1 SGHNT and CDR2 YYREEE (reference sequence). The junction had 6 bases not matched to a gene; V was cut back by 3 bases and J by 0 bases. The CDR3 has 15 residues. The CDR3 sequence: CASSWGGSSSYEQYF. The CDR3 region has the DNA TGTGCCAGCAGCTGGGGGGGATCCAGCTCCTACGAGCAGTACTTC.

The chain has TRBV27 and TRBJ2-1, with 11 bases that match TRBD1. This CDR3 has 13 residues. V shed 9 bases, J shed 9 bases, and the junction held 7 bases outside the gene matches. The germline CDR1 and CDR2 sequences are MNHEY and SMNVEV (reference sequence). CDR3 coding DNA: TGTGCCAGTGGACAGGGGGCGAGCGGTGAGCAGTTCTTC. This sequence encodes CASGQGASGEQFF.

This chain links TRBV18 with TRBJ1-1; D is undetermined. The CDR3 contains 14 residues. Germline CDR1 KGHSH, CDR2 LQKENI. V lost 4 bases to trimming and J lost 5 bases, with 14 bases between them. CDR3 DNA: TGTGCCAGCTCACGAATGGAACAGATGACTGAAGCTTTCTTT. Amino acids: CASSRMEQMTEAFF.

This clone was counted a single time. The chain carries TRBV27 and TRBJ1-2, with a possible D match to TRBD1 (6 bases). Per germline, CDR1 MNHEY and CDR2 SMNVEV (reference sequence). The CDR3 runs to 15 residues. The V and J ends lost 4 bases and 4 bases respectively, with 16 bases between them. Here the CDR3 reads CASSSYRETLYGYTF. CDR3 nucleotides: TGTGCCAGCAGTTCGTACAGGGAAACCCTCTATGGCTACACCTTC.

This rearrangement joins TRBV7-9 to TRBJ2-1; D is ambiguous. CDR1 and CDR2 from the germline V gene are SEHNR and FQNEAQ (reference sequence). The length of the CDR3 is 13 residues. V dropped 1 base and J dropped 6 bases, with 7 bases sitting between them. CDR3 region: CASSLGHLNEQFF. CDR3 in DNA: TGTGCCAGCAGCTTAGGACACCTCAATGAGCAGTTCTTC. The variable domain in full, with the rest retrieved from reference TRBV7-9 and TRBJ2-1, is DTGVSQNPRHKITKRGQNVTFRCDPISEHNRLYWYRQTLGQGPEFLTYFQNEAQLEKSRLLSDRFSAERPKGSFSTLEIQRTEQGDSAMYLCASSLGHLNEQFFGPGTRLTVL.